Listed below are T cell receptor beta chains from one sample, sequenced in a study of shared clonotypes between healthy human individuals. TCRdb keeps only in-frame clones here, not all; method: immunoSEQ multiplex PCR. The data show about 2,100,000 clones, with about 93% seen just once and more than 1.5% held by the top ten. The sequenced material came from naive CD8+ T cells from PBMCs. All receptors derive from a man between 18 and 29 years old in good health. Some clones in this sample may be carry-over from other donors' samples. Each CDR3 is given with its conserved first and last residue. A D gene is named only where the DNA matches it firmly. Size tells how often a clone was seen (once, few, many) or the class of an expanded clone, and some rows leave it out.

D: NA; V: TRBV4-3; length: 14; J: TRBJ2-2; size: NA; DNA: TGCGCCAGCAGCCAGGCCAGGAACACCGGGGAGCTGTTTTTT; CDR3: CASSQARNTGELFF
D: NA; V: TRBV7-9; length: 13; J: TRBJ1-3; size: NA; DNA: TGTGCCAGCAGAAACGGGGGGACGGACACCATATATTTT; CDR3: CASRNGGTDTIYF
D: NA; V: TRBV4-3; length: 14; J: TRBJ2-1; size: NA; DNA: TGCGCCAGCAGTCCGAGCGGAGCCTACAATGAGCAGTTCTTC; CDR3: CASSPSGAYNEQFF
D: NA; V: TRBV29-1; length: 12; J: TRBJ1-1; size: NA; DNA: TGCAGCGCCGGAACTCTGAACACTGAAGCTTTCTTT; CDR3: CSAGTLNTEAFF
D: NA; V: TRBV5-4; length: 15; J: TRBJ2-1; size: NA; DNA: TGTGCCAGCAGCTTGGTGGGTCAGGGTAGCAATGAGCAGTTCTTC; CDR3: CASSLVGQGSNEQFF
D: NA; V: TRBV19; length: 16; J: TRBJ1-1; size: NA; DNA: TGTGCCAGTAGTATTTACAGGGTAGGTGAGGACACTGAAGCTTTCTTT; CDR3: CASSIYRVGEDTEAFF
D: NA; V: TRBV7-6; length: 12; J: TRBJ1-1; size: NA; DNA: TGTGCCAGCAGCTTAGGTCAGGGTGAAGCTTTCTTT; CDR3: CASSLGQGEAFF
D: TRBD1; V: TRBV7-9; length: 15; J: TRBJ2-7; size: NA; DNA: TGTGCCAGCAGCTTAGCGGTGGGACAGGGGACGGAGCAGTACTTC; CDR3: CASSLAVGQGTEQYF
D: NA; V: TRBV7-9; length: 12; J: TRBJ2-7; size: NA; DNA: TGTGCCAGCAGCCCGGGACCATACGAGCAGTACTTC; CDR3: CASSPGPYEQYF
D: NA; V: TRBV4-1; length: 15; J: TRBJ2-1; size: NA; DNA: TGCGCCAGCAGCCAAGCAGGCAACTCCTACAATGAGCAGTTCTTC; CDR3: CASSQAGNSYNEQFF
D: TRBD2; V: TRBV7-9; length: 16; J: TRBJ2-7; size: NA; DNA: TGTGCCAGCAGCTTATTACCGAGCGGGAGAGACTACGAGCAGTACTTC; CDR3: CASSLLPSGRDYEQYF
D: NA; V: TRBV13; length: 13; J: TRBJ2-1; size: NA; DNA: TGTGCCAGCAGCTTACGGGTTGGAGATGAGCAGTTCTTC; CDR3: CASSLRVGDEQFF
D: NA; V: TRBV6-1; length: 17; J: TRBJ1-5; size: NA; DNA: TGTGCCAGCAGTGAAAGTCGGGGACTTTTTAGCAATCAGCCCCAGCATTTT; CDR3: CASSESRGLFSNQPQHF
D: NA; V: TRBV27; length: 12; J: TRBJ2-1; size: NA; DNA: TGTGCCAGCAGGCCGGACCCCAATGAGCAGTTCTTC; CDR3: CASRPDPNEQFF
D: NA; V: TRBV9; length: 15; J: TRBJ1-3; size: NA; DNA: TGTGCCAGCAGCGAGGACTTCCACTCTGGAAACACCATATATTTT; CDR3: CASSEDFHSGNTIYF
D: TRBD1; V: TRBV7-9; length: 16; J: TRBJ2-2; size: NA; DNA: TGTGCCAGCAGCACCCCCCGGACAGGAAGCACCGGGGAGCTGTTTTTT; CDR3: CASSTPRTGSTGELFF
D: NA; V: TRBV28; length: 16; J: TRBJ1-4; size: NA; DNA: TGTGCCAGCAGCCCTGGATCAACCGGCGTTAATGAAAAACTGTTTTTT; CDR3: CASSPGSTGVNEKLFF
D: NA; V: TRBV11-1; length: 16; J: TRBJ2-5; size: NA; DNA: TGTGCCAGCAGCCCCACCCGCGGCGGAGTCCAAGAGACCCAGTACTTC; CDR3: CASSPTRGGVQETQYF
D: NA; V: TRBV10-3; length: 15; J: TRBJ2-7; size: NA; DNA: TGTGCCATCAGTGAGTCTCCGGGACAAGGAAACGAGCAGTACTTC; CDR3: CAISESPGQGNEQYF
D: NA; V: TRBV5-1; length: 16; J: TRBJ2-7; size: NA; DNA: TGCGCCAGCAGCGAGAGACAGGACTCGGGCTCCTACGAGCAGTACTTC; CDR3: CASSERQDSGSYEQYF
D: TRBD2; V: TRBV28; length: 13; J: TRBJ2-7; size: NA; DNA: TGTGCCAGCAGTCTGGGACTAGTAGGCGAGCAGTACTTC; CDR3: CASSLGLVGEQYF
D: TRBD2; V: TRBV5-1; length: 16; J: TRBJ2-1; size: once; DNA: TGCGCCAGCAGCTTGAGCGGACTAGCGGCCAAGGGGGGGCAGTTCTTC; CDR3: CASSLSGLAAKGGQFF
D: NA; V: TRBV6-1; length: 13; J: TRBJ2-7; size: once; DNA: TGTGCCACAAAAGAACAGGTTCTATCCGAGCAGTACTTC; CDR3: CATKEQVLSEQYF
D: TRBD2; V: TRBV7-8; length: 17; J: TRBJ2-1; size: NA; DNA: TGTGCCAGCAGCCCATGGGCTAGCGGAAGCTCCTACAATGAGCAGTTCTTC; CDR3: CASSPWASGSSYNEQFF
D: TRBD1; V: TRBV7-9; length: 18; J: TRBJ1-6; size: NA; DNA: TGTGCCAGCAGCTTCCCTCCCGGGACAGGAGAGAGGAATTCACCCCTCCACTTT; CDR3: CASSFPPGTGERNSPLHF
D: TRBD2; V: TRBV10-1; length: 18; J: TRBJ2-2; size: NA; DNA: TGCGCCAGCAGTCCGAGGACTAGCGGGCTTAGGGACACCGGGGAGCTGTTTTTT; CDR3: CASSPRTSGLRDTGELFF
D: NA; V: TRBV7-9; length: 15; J: TRBJ2-7; size: NA; DNA: TGTGCCAGCAGTCAGGCACGGGTCGGAAACTACGAGCAGTACTTC; CDR3: CASSQARVGNYEQYF
D: TRBD2; V: TRBV7-3; length: 19; J: TRBJ2-2; size: NA; DNA: TGTGCCAGCAGTCCGGGACTAGCGGGAGGTTCGCCGAACACCGGGGAGCTGTTTTTT; CDR3: CASSPGLAGGSPNTGELFF
D: NA; V: TRBV19; length: 14; J: TRBJ1-5; size: NA; DNA: TGTGCCAGTAGCGGAGCCTGGGGGGATCAGCCCCAGCATTTT; CDR3: CASSGAWGDQPQHF
D: NA; V: TRBV7-6; length: 18; J: TRBJ2-2; size: NA; DNA: TGTGCCAGCAGCTTATGGCCGGGGAGAGCGACGGTCCCCGGGGAGCTGTTTTTT; CDR3: CASSLWPGRATVPGELFF
D: NA; V: TRBV6-1; length: 14; J: TRBJ2-3; size: NA; DNA: TGTGCCAGCAGTGCCTACTCTTACGCAGATACGCAGTATTTT; CDR3: CASSAYSYADTQYF
D: TRBD2; V: TRBV23-1; length: 19; J: TRBJ2-7; size: NA; DNA: TGCGCCAGCAGTCAATCGAAAATTCCGGAGACTAGCGGGGACTACGAGCAGTACTTC; CDR3: CASSQSKIPETSGDYEQYF
D: TRBD2; V: TRBV2; length: 15; J: TRBJ2-4; size: NA; DNA: TGTGCCAGCAAACTAGCGGGAAAAGCCAAAAACATTCAGTACTTC; CDR3: CASKLAGKAKNIQYF
D: NA; V: TRBV7-9; length: 15; J: TRBJ1-2; size: NA; DNA: TGTGCCAGCAGCCCAGGACAGAAAGCTAACTATGGCTACACCTTC; CDR3: CASSPGQKANYGYTF
D: TRBD2; V: TRBV5-3; length: 19; J: TRBJ2-4; size: NA; DNA: TGTGCCAGAAGTCGGAAGACTAGCGGGAGGGCCGGGTCCAAAAACATTCAGTACTTC; CDR3: CARSRKTSGRAGSKNIQYF
D: TRBD1; V: TRBV4-3; length: 16; J: TRBJ2-7; size: NA; DNA: TGCGCCAGCAGCCAAGACGGACAGGGGAGTCGGAACGAGCAGTACTTC; CDR3: CASSQDGQGSRNEQYF
D: NA; V: TRBV2; length: 16; J: TRBJ2-1; size: NA; DNA: TGTGCCAGCACCCCCCGGCCGGGCTACTCCTACAATGAGCAGTTCTTC; CDR3: CASTPRPGYSYNEQFF
D: NA; V: TRBV19; length: 14; J: TRBJ1-5; size: NA; DNA: TGTGCCAGTAGTAACTGGCAGAGCAATCAGCCCCAGCATTTT; CDR3: CASSNWQSNQPQHF
D: TRBD2; V: TRBV9; length: 17; J: TRBJ2-7; size: NA; DNA: TGTGCCAGCAGCCCCCAACCTGAGACTAGCGGCCTCTACGAGCAGTACTTC; CDR3: CASSPQPETSGLYEQYF
D: TRBD2; V: TRBV7-8; length: 17; J: TRBJ2-5; size: NA; DNA: TGTGCCAGCAGCTGGGGTGGGCTAGCGGAGCGGCAAGAGACCCAGTACTTC; CDR3: CASSWGGLAERQETQYF
D: NA; V: TRBV4-3; length: 15; J: TRBJ1-1; size: few; DNA: TGCGCCAGCAGCCAAGAAGACAGCCTCGGGACTGAAGCTTTCTTT; CDR3: CASSQEDSLGTEAFF
D: TRBD2; V: TRBV6-1; length: 15; J: TRBJ2-1; size: NA; DNA: TGTGCCAGCAGTGAATGGACTAGCGGAGGCTATGAGCAGTTCTTC; CDR3: CASSEWTSGGYEQFF
D: NA; V: TRBV4-2; length: 12; J: TRBJ2-7; size: NA; DNA: TGTGCCAGCAGCCATGCAGGGCGCGAGCAGTACTTC; CDR3: CASSHAGREQYF
D: NA; V: TRBV27; length: 14; J: TRBJ2-1; size: NA; DNA: TGTGCCAGCAGTTGGGGGTCCACGACCGACGATCAGTTCTTC; CDR3: CASSWGSTTDDQFF
D: NA; V: TRBV28; length: 17; J: TRBJ2-7; size: NA; DNA: TGTGCCAGCAGTTTCGGGGGTTTCAGGACAGCTTCCTACGAGCAGTACTTC; CDR3: CASSFGGFRTASYEQYF
D: NA; V: TRBV4-1; length: 14; J: TRBJ1-1; size: NA; DNA: TGCGCCAGCAGCCACGCAGGGCCGAACACTGAAGCTTTCTTT; CDR3: CASSHAGPNTEAFF